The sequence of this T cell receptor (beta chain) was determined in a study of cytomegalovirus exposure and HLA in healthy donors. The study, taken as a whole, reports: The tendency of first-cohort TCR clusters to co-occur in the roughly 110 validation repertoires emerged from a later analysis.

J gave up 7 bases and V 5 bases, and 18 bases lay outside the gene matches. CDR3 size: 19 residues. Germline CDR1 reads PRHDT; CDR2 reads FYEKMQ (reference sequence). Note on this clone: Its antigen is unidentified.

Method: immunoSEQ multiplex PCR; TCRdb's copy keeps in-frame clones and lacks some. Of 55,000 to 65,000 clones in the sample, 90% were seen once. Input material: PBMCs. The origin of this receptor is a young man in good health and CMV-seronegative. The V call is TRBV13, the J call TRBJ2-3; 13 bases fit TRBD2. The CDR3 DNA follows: TGTGCCAGCAGCCTGGCGGGGACTAGCGGGAACCCCAATCGATATACGCAGTATTTT. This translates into CASSLAGTSGNPNRYTQYF.